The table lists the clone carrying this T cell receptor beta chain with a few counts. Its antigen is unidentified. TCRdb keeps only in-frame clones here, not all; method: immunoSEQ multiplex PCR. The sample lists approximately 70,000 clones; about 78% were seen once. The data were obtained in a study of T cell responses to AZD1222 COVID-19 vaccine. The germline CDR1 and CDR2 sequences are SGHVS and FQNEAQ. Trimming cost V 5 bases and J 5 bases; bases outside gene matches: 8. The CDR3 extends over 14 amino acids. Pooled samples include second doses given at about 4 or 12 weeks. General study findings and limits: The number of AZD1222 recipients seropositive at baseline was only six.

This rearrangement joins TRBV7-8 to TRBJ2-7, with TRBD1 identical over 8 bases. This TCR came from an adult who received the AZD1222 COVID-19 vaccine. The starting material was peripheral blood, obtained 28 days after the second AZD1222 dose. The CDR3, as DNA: TGTGCCAGCAGCCAAGACAGGGGCGGCCACGAGCAGTACTTC. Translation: CASSQDRGGHEQYF.